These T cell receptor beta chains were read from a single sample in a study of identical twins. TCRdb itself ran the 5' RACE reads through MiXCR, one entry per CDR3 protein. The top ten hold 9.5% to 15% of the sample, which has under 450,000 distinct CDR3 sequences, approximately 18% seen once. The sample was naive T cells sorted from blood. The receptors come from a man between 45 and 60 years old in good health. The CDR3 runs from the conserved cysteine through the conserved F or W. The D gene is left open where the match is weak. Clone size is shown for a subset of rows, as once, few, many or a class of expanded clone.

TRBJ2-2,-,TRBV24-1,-,CATSDPTVNTGELFF,TGTGCCACCAGTGACCCGACAGTGAACACCGGGGAGCTGTTTTTT
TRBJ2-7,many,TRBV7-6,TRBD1,CASSLAAGGIDEQYF,TGTGCCAGCAGCTTAGCGGCAGGGGGCATTGACGAGCAGTACTTC
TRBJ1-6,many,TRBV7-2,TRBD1,CASSLAGGDSLHF,TGTGCCAGCAGCTTAGCGGGCGGGGACAGCTTACACTTT
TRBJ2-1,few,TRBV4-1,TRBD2,CASSSGESGGPYNEQFF,TGCGCCAGCAGCTCAGGGGAGAGCGGGGGACCCTACAATGAGCAGTTCTTC
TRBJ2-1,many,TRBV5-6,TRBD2,CASSLSATSGDHEQFF,TGTGCCAGCAGCTTGTCCGCGACTAGCGGGGATCATGAGCAGTTCTTC
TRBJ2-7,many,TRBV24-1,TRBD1,CATSAGTGPYEQYF,TGTGCCACCAGTGCCGGGACAGGGCCCTACGAGCAGTACTTC
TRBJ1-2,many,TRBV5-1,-,CASSHTTVNYGYTF,TGCGCCAGCAGCCACACCACAGTTAACTATGGCTACACCTTC
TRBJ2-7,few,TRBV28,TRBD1,CASSLSPGTGDYEQYF,TGTGCCAGCAGTTTATCCCCCGGGACAGGGGATTACGAGCAGTACTTC
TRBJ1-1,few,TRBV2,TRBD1,CASSVTGGYTEAFF,TGTGCCAGCAGTGTCACAGGGGGCTACACTGAAGCTTTCTTT
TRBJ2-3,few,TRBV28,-,CASRNSRSTDTQYF,TGTGCCAGCAGAAATTCACGCAGCACAGATACGCAGTATTTT
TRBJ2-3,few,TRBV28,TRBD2,CASNTGLAGPGGTDTQYF,TGTGCCAGCAATACGGGACTAGCGGGACCTGGGGGCACAGATACGCAGTATTTT
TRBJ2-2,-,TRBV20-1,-,CSARDNRGNTGELFF,TGCAGTGCTAGAGATAACCGAGGAAACACCGGGGAGCTGTTTTTT
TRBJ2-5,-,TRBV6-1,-,CASRSFDQETQYF,TGTGCCAGCAGATCATTCGATCAAGAGACCCAGTACTTC
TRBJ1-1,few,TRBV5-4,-,CATHLQEHTEAFF,TGTGCCACCCACTTACAGGAGCACACTGAAGCTTTCTTT
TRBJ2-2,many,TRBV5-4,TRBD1,CASSLGGQGASTGELFF,TGTGCCAGCAGCTTGGGGGGACAGGGGGCCAGCACCGGGGAGCTGTTTTTT
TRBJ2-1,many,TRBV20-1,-,CSASIKYNEQFF,TGCAGTGCTAGTATAAAGTACAATGAGCAGTTCTTC
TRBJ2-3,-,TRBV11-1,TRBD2,CASSLSGHRLAGVGTDTQYF,TGTGCCAGCAGCTTATCGGGCCACCGACTAGCGGGAGTTGGCACAGATACGCAGTATTTT
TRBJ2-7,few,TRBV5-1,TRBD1,CASSASRDRVHEQYF,TGCGCCAGCAGCGCGAGCCGGGACAGGGTCCACGAGCAGTACTTC
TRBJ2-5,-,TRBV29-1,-,CSANKLAETQYF,TGCAGCGCTAATAAGCTAGCTGAGACCCAGTACTTC
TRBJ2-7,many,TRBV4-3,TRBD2,CASSQGTSTVYEQYF,TGCGCCAGCAGCCAAGGGACTAGCACCGTATACGAGCAGTACTTC
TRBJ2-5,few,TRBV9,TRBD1,CASSVATGGRVETQYF,TGTGCCAGCAGCGTAGCCACAGGGGGTAGGGTGGAGACCCAGTACTTC
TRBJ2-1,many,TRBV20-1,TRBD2,CSASERGLAGVLNEQFF,TGCAGTGCTAGTGAACGCGGACTAGCGGGAGTCCTCAATGAGCAGTTCTTC
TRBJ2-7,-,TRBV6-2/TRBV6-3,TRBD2,CASSYHTSGSPYEQYF,TGTGCCAGCAGTTACCATACTAGCGGGAGTCCCTACGAGCAGTACTTC
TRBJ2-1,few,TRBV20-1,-,CSAPSSSPNFYNEQFF,TGCAGTGCTCCGTCCAGCTCACCTAACTTTTACAATGAGCAGTTCTTC
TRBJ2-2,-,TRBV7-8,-,CAARGRGGTGELFF,TGTGCAGCCAGGGGGAGGGGCGGCACCGGGGAGCTGTTTTTT
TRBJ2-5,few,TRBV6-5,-,CASTNHWTQYF,TGTGCCAGCACCAATCATTGGACCCAGTACTTC
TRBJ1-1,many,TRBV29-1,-,CSVALRGDTEAFF,TGCAGCGTTGCTCTAAGGGGAGACACTGAAGCTTTCTTT
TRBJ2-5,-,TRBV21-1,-,CASSAPGHKQETQYF,TGTGCCAGCAGCGCCCCGGGACACAAACAAGAGACCCAGTACTTC
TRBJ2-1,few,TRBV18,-,CASSPGTNNEQFF,TGTGCCAGCTCACCGGGGACCAACAATGAGCAGTTCTTC
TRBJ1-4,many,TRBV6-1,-,CASSDFGRGVGGEKLFF,TGTGCCAGCAGCGACTTCGGACGCGGGGTTGGGGGAGAAAAACTGTTTTTT
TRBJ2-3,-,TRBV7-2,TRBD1,CASSLDSGQGLDTQYF,TGTGCCAGCAGCTTAGATTCAGGACAGGGGCTAGATACGCAGTATTTT
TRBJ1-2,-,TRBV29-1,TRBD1,CSVETGGYGYTF,TGCAGCGTTGAAACAGGGGGCTATGGCTACACCTTC
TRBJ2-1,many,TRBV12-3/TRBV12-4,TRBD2,CASSASLGGNNEQFF,TGTGCCAGCAGCGCGTCCCTGGGGGGGAACAATGAGCAGTTCTTC
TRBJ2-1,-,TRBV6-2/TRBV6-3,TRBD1,CASSYSLGTGAIDEQFF,TGTGCCAGCAGTTACTCCCTCGGGACAGGGGCTATCGATGAGCAGTTCTTC
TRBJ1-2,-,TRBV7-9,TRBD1,CASSENRGQGVYGYTF,TGTGCCAGCAGCGAGAACCGTGGACAGGGGGTCTATGGCTACACCTTC
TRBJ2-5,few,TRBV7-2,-,CASSSPRGTQYF,TGTGCCAGCAGCTCCCCCAGGGGGACCCAGTACTTC
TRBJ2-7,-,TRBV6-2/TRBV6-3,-,CASKYSSSYEQYF,TGTGCCAGCAAATACTCGAGCTCCTACGAGCAGTACTTC
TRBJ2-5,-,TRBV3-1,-,CASSQATGIQETQYF,TGTGCCAGCAGCCAAGCAACAGGGATCCAAGAGACCCAGTACTTC
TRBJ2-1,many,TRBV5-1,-,CASSPLSIGENEQFF,TGCGCCAGCAGCCCTCTCTCTATCGGGGAGAATGAGCAGTTCTTC
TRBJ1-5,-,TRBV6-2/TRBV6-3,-,CASSSALLYQPQHF,TGTGCCAGCAGTTCGGCCCTTCTCTATCAGCCCCAGCATTTT
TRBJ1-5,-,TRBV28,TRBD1,CASSSYRGRGQPQHF,TGTGCCAGCAGTTCCTACAGGGGGCGAGGTCAGCCCCAGCATTTT
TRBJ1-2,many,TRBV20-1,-,CSADSYGYTF,TGCAGTGCTGACAGCTATGGCTACACCTTC
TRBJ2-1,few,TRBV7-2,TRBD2,CASTLAGLSYNEQFF,TGTGCCAGCACCCTAGCGGGACTCTCCTACAATGAGCAGTTCTTC
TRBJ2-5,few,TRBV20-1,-,CSADGAGSQETQYF,TGCAGTGCTGACGGAGCGGGCAGCCAAGAGACCCAGTACTTC
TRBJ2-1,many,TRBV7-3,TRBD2,CASSLGSGRSQFF,TGTGCCAGCAGCTTAGGTAGCGGGAGATCGCAGTTCTTC
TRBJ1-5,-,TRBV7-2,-,CASSSNSYQPQHF,TGTGCCAGCAGCTCCAACAGTTATCAGCCCCAGCATTTT
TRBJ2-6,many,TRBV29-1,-,CSVRSGSGANVLTF,TGCAGCGTCCGGTCCGGGTCTGGGGCCAACGTCCTGACTTTC
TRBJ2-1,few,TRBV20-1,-,CSVNRRRETLNEQFF,TGCAGTGTTAACAGGCGGCGGGAAACCCTCAATGAGCAGTTCTTC
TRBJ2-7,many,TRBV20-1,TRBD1,CSARYQTGMANEQYF,TGCAGTGCTCGATACCAGACAGGGATGGCGAACGAGCAGTACTTC
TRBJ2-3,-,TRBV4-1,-,CASSRTTTGSGTDTQYF,TGCGCCAGCAGCCGTACAACGACAGGCTCGGGGACAGATACGCAGTATTTT
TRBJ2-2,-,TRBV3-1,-,CASSQERTTGELFF,TGTGCCAGCAGCCAAGAGAGGACCACCGGGGAGCTGTTTTTT
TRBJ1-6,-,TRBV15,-,CATSRAGRNSPLHF,TGTGCCACCAGCAGAGCGGGGAGGAATTCACCCCTCCACTTT
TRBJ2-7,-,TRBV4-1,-,CASSPFDGYEQYF,TGCGCCAGCAGTCCATTCGACGGGTACGAGCAGTACTTC
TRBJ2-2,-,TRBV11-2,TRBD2,CASTLAAGAGELFF,TGTGCCAGCACCCTGGCAGCGGGGGCCGGGGAGCTGTTTTTT
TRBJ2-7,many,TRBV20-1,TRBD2,CSARDWTSEAYEQYF,TGCAGTGCTAGAGATTGGACTAGCGAAGCCTACGAGCAGTACTTC
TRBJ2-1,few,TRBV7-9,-,CASSLGEWNEQFF,TGTGCCAGCAGCTTAGGGGAGTGGAATGAGCAGTTCTTC
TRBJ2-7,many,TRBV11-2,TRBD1,CASSAGTGTYEQYF,TGTGCCAGCAGCGCCGGGACAGGAACCTACGAGCAGTACTTC